One T cell receptor (beta chain) is described in this entry. Looked up from germline, CDR1 is MRHNA and CDR2 is SNTAGT. V lost 7 bases, J lost 2 bases, and 21 bases lay in between. The CDR3 has 16 amino acids. The data were taken from a study of shared clonotypes between healthy human individuals. The table came from immunoSEQ multiplex PCR; TCRdb's copy has only in-frame clones and leaves some out. In the table there are some 2,100,000 clones, about 93% of which are singletons. In the naive CD8 group, cells lacked CD45RO and were positively selected for CCR7, so terminally differentiated effector memory CD45RA+ cells were left out.

This TCR derives from a man aged 18 to 29 in good health. Some clones in this sample may be carry-over from other donors' samples. V usage is TRBV6-4 and J usage is TRBJ2-7; possible D gene TRBD2, 6 bases. Material for sequencing was naive CD8+ T cells from PBMCs. The CDR3 reads CASTAGFQRAPYEQYF. For the CDR3, the DNA is TGTGCCAGCACGGCAGGCTTCCAGCGGGCCCCCTACGAGCAGTACTTC.